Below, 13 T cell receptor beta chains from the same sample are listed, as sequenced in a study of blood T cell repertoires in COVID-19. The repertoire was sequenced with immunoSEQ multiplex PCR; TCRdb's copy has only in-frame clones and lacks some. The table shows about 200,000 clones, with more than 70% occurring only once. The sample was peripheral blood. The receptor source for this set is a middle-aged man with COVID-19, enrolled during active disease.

The CDR3 reads CASSSETLGGGTEAFF. CDR3 nucleotides: TGTGCCAGCAGTTCCGAGACATTAGGGGGCGGGACTGAAGCTTTCTTT. The genes are TRBV27 and TRBJ1-1; 7 nucleotides match TRBD1. The CDR3 consists of 16 residues. Trimming at V came to 4 bases and at J to 5 bases, leaving 13 bases not matched to a gene. The germline V gene encodes CDR1 MNHEY and CDR2 SMNVEV (reference sequence).

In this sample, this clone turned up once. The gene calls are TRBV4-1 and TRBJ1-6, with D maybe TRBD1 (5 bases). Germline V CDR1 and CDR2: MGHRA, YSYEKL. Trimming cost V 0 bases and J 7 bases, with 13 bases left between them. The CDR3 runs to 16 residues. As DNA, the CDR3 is TGCGCCAGCAGCCAAGATGCGGGACGCCTCAATTCACCCCTCCACTTT. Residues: CASSQDAGRLNSPLHF.

CDR3 sequence: CASSLGLLEETQYF. CDR3 nucleotide sequence: TGCGCCAGCAGCTTGGGACTCCTTGAGGAGACCCAGTACTTC. V usage is TRBV5-1 and J usage is TRBJ2-5; unclear D gene. V was shortened by 0 bases and J by 5 bases, with 11 bases between the two germline ends. CDR1 is SGHRS and CDR2 is YFSETQ in the germline V gene. The CDR3 is 14 residues long.

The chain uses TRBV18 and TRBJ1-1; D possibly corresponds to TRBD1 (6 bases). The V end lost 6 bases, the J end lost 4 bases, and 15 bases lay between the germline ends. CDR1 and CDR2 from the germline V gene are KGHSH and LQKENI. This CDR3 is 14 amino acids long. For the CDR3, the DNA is TGTGCCAGCTCGCTGAACAGGGTGGGCACTGAAGCTTTCTTT. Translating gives CASSLNRVGTEAFF.

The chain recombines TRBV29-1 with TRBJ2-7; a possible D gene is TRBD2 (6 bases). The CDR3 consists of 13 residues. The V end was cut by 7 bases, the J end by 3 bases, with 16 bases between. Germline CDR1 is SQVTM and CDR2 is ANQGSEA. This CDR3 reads CSGRVAGSYEQYF. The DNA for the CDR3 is TGCAGCGGGAGGGTGGCGGGGAGCTACGAGCAGTACTTC.

CDR3 in amino acids: CASSPSRGYYEQYF. CDR3 DNA: TGTGCCAGCTCACCATCGAGAGGATACTACGAGCAGTACTTC. The gene calls are TRBV18 and TRBJ2-7; D remains ambiguous. The germline V and J ends were trimmed by 2 bases and 3 bases, with 11 bases remaining between them. This CDR3 spans 14 amino acids. Germline CDR1 KGHSH, CDR2 LQKENI.

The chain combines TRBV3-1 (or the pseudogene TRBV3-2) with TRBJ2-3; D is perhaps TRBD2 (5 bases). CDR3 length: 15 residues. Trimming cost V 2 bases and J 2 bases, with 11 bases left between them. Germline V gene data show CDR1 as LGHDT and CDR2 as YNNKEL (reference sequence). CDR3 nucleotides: TGTGCCAGCAGCCAATCATCGGACTCCACAGATACGCAGTATTTT. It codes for CASSQSSDSTDTQYF.

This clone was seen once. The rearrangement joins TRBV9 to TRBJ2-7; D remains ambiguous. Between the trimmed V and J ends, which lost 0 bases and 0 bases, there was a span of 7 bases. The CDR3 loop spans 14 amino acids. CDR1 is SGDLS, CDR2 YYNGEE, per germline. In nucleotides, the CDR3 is TGTGCCAGCAGCGTAGACCCCTACTCCTACGAGCAGTACTTC. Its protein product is CASSVDPYSYEQYF. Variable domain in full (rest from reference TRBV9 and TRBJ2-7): DSGVTQTPKHLITATGQRVTLRCSPRSGDLSVYWYQQSLDQGLQFLIQYYNGEERAKGNILERFSAQQFPDLHSELNLSSLELGDSALYFCASSVDPYSYEQYFGPGTRLTVT.

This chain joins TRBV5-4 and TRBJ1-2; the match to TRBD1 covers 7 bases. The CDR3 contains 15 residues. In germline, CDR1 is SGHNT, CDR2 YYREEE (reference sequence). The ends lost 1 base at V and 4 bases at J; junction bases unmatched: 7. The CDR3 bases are TGTGCCAGCAGCTTGTTTCAAACAGGGGTCTATGGCTACACCTTC. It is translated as CASSLFQTGVYGYTF. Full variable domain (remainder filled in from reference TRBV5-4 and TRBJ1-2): ETGVTQSPTHLIKTRGQQVTLRCSSQSGHNTVSWYQQALGQGPQFIFQYYREEENGRGNFPPRFSGLQFPNYSSELNVNALELDDSALYLCASSLFQTGVYGYTFGSGTRLTVV.

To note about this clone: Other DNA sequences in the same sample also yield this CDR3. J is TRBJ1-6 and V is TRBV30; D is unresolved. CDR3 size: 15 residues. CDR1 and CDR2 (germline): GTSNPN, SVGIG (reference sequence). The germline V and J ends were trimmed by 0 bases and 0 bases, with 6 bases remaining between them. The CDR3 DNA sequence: TGTGCCTGGAGTGTTGGGAGCTCCTATAATTCACCCCTCCACTTT. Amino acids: CAWSVGSSYNSPLHF. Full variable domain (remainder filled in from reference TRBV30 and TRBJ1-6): SQTIHQWPATLVQPVGSPLSLECTVEGTSNPNLYWYRQAAGRGLQLLFYSVGIGQISSEVPQNLSASRPQDRQFILSSKKLLLSDSGFYLCAWSVGSSYNSPLHFGNGTRLTVT.

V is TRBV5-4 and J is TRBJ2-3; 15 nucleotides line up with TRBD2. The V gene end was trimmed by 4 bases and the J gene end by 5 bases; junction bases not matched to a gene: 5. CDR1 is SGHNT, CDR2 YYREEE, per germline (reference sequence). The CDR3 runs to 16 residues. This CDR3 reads CASSPGLAGGVDTQYF. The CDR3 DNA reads TGTGCCAGCAGCCCCGGACTAGCGGGGGGGGTAGATACGCAGTATTTT.

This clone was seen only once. The CDR3 here is CASSLEATSGGAASSYNEQFF. CDR3 nucleotide sequence: TGTGCCAGCAGCTTAGAGGCGACTAGCGGGGGAGCCGCGAGCTCCTACAATGAGCAGTTCTTC. The V and J genes are TRBV7-6 and TRBJ2-1; 12 nucleotides match TRBD2. The CDR3 totals 21 residues. CDR1 SGHVS and CDR2 FNYEAQ come from the germline V gene. Germline trimming cut 1 base from V and 0 bases from J; bases unmatched to any gene: 13.

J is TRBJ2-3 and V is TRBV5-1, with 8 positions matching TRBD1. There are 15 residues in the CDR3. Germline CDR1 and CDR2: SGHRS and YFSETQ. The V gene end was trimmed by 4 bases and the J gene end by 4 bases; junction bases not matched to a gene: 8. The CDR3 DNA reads TGCGCCAGCAGCACAGACAGGGGTTTTGCAGATACGCAGTATTTT. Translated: CASSTDRGFADTQYF.